This T cell receptor (beta chain) was recovered during a study of blood T cells in healthy people across ages. Study conclusions and caveats: CMV infection status of these donors was not known. Relative to aged donors, long-lived donors carried more naive CD4+ cells and displayed higher diversity.

Next came a second PCR, run for about 7 to 12 cycles, which used a sample-barcoded 5' primer along with a J-beta primer mix. One entry per CDR3 protein results from TCRdb running MiXCR on the 5' RACE reads. The table shows 650,000 to 1,000,000 distinct CDR3 sequences, with approximately 35% occurring only once. The germline gives CDR1 MNHEY, CDR2 SMNVEV (reference sequence). This CDR3 comprises 15 residues. In the case of this clonotype: Its target is unknown.

The TCR sequence derives from a man aged 18 to 29 in good health. The V gene is TRBV27, the J gene TRBJ2-5, with D possibly being TRBD2 (6 bases). The closer fit of TRBJ2-7 to the DNA end suggests the J call may be wrong. The source material was blood. CDR3 DNA: TGTGCCAGCAGTTTATCTGGAGGGTCGGCCTACGAGCAGTACTTC. It translates to CASSLSGGSAYEQYF.